The present entry profiles one T cell receptor beta chain with its context. The sample originates from a study of blood T cell repertoires in COVID-19. The overall study: COVID-19 samples, acute and convalescent, were from the United States, Italy and Spain. From T cells, B-cell-depleted T cells, or PBMCs came the material, which was cDNA or gDNA.

Original processing notes: Amplification from reference gene primers served as the basis for estimated nucleated cell counts. Only in-frame clones appear in the TCRdb table, and some are missing; sequencing was by immunoSEQ multiplex PCR. Clone size and V and J calls were adopted from that table, with D and trimming inferred from the DNA. The repertoire includes about 250,000 clones, roughly 85% of them detected once, and about 5.1% sits in the top ten. Seattle participants joined during active infection and were tracked over time. This sequence originates from a man aged 45-65 years with COVID-19, enrolled during active disease. The sequencing sample was made of peripheral blood.

CDR3 sequence: CASSQGDSGEKLFF. The CDR3 DNA follows: TGCGCCAGCAGCCAAGGGGACAGCGGTGAAAAACTGTTTTTT. J is TRBJ1-4 and V is TRBV4-1; 7 bases are shared with TRBD1. Germline V gene lookup returns CDR1 MGHRA and CDR2 YSYEKL. The CDR3 has 14 residues. The ends lost 1 base at V and 7 bases at J; junction bases unmatched: 3.